This TCR beta chain was sequenced during a study of shared clonotypes between healthy human individuals. Study-wide results and limits: Specimens sampled were limited to blood, with tissue repertoires likely differing.

Naive CD8 cells comprised CD45RO-negative, CCR7-positively selected cells, excluding terminally differentiated effector memory CD45RA+ cells. Comment on this clone: Its antigen remains unidentified.

Only in-frame clones appear in the TCRdb table, and some are missing; sequencing was by immunoSEQ multiplex PCR. The data show 800,000 or so clones, 95% to 97% seen once. This TCR came from a man younger than 40 in good health. The material sequenced was naive CD8+ T cells sorted from blood.

The CDR3: CSVEDLGSEGDEQYF. The CDR3 DNA reads TGCAGCGTTGAAGATTTAGGGTCGGAAGGCGACGAGCAGTACTTC. This rearrangement joins TRBV29-1 to TRBJ2-7; D remains ambiguous. The CDR3 is made up of 15 amino acids. V was pared by 0 bases and J by 5 bases, with 17 bases between. CDR1 and CDR2 (germline): SQVTM, ANQGSEA.